The clone carrying this T cell receptor beta chain occurred once. Its antigen is not known. This record comes from a study of cytomegalovirus exposure and HLA in healthy donors. The study, taken as a whole, reports: Researchers reported that three CMV-associated chains were confirmed in vitro as CMV antigen-specific. It was reportedly the case that the classifier diagnosed cytomegalovirus status with high specificity and sensitivity. The study found most TCR sequences rare, yet found some public TCRs in many donors.

Only in-frame clones appear in the TCRdb table, and some are missing; sequencing was by immunoSEQ multiplex PCR. The sample records roughly 68,000 clones, more than 95% being singletons. The ends were cut back, 1 base at V and 2 bases at J, with 10 bases in the middle. The CDR3 spans 14 residues. CDR1 is SGHDT and CDR2 is YYEEEE in the germline V gene. Sequenced material: PBMCs. The chain recombines TRBV5-6 with TRBJ2-7, with D possibly TRBD2 on 5 matching bases. The sequence was collected from a man younger than 35 in good health and CMV-seronegative. Here the CDR3 DNA reads TGTGCCAGCAGCTTGTGGCCGGGAACCTACGAGCAGTACTTC. Its protein is CASSLWPGTYEQYF.